Below, 25 T cell receptor beta chains from the same sample are listed, as sequenced in a study of vaccination and CD4 T cells after COVID-19. These receptors are not linked to any known antigen. Treatment meaning: approximately 9-day PBMC culture with coronavirus spike peptide pools or control peptides (ViraFEST assay). Collection of the unexposed donor's CD4+ T cells took place before the COVID-19 pandemic (2011-2018). Oncomine TCR Beta short-read sequencing was applied to DNA from cultured CD4+ T cells. Each CDR3 protein gets one entry after TCRdb re-called the PCR reads with MiXCR. This sample has about 4,600 distinct CDR3 sequences; more than 55% occur once, and the top ten carry roughly 40%. Sequencing was performed on CD4+ T cells from blood, cultured in vitro. The receptors derive from a human donor in good health.

The gene calls are TRBV20-1 and TRBJ1-5; TRBD1 might be the D (6 bases). The CDR3 covers 13 residues. Germline V gene sequence: CDR1 DFQATT, CDR2 SNEGSKA (reference sequence). V shed 5 bases and J shed 5 bases, with 13 bases lying between them. CDR3 amino acids: CSAWGQGYQPQHF. The CDR3 nucleotides are TGCAGTGCTTGGGGGCAGGGGTATCAGCCCCAGCATTTT.

The sample holds a few counts of this clonotype. The rearrangement uses TRBV15 and TRBJ1-5; D not certain. Germline V gene sequence: CDR1 LNHNV, CDR2 YYDKDF (reference sequence). V was cut by 0 bases and J by 0 bases, with 12 bases left in between. The CDR3 length is 17 residues. The CDR3 DNA sequence: TGTGCCACCAGCAGAGAAAGAGCGGGTTATAGCAATCAGCCCCAGCATTTT. Residues: CATSRERAGYSNQPQHF.

V is TRBV6-2 or TRBV6-3 and J is TRBJ1-2; D possibly corresponds to TRBD1 (6 bases). The V end was cut by 7 bases, the J end by 6 bases, with 21 bases between. The CDR3 loop spans 15 amino acids. CDR1 is MNHEY and CDR2 is SVGEGT in the germline V gene. The chain's CDR3 is CASTRQALVRDGYTF. CDR3 DNA sequence: TGTGCCAGCACCAGACAGGCCTTGGTTCGCGATGGCTACACCTTC.

The chain is built from TRBV7-2 and TRBJ2-6, with D possibly TRBD2 on 6 matching bases. Germline assignment: CDR1 SGHTA and CDR2 FQGNSA. There are 19 residues in the CDR3. With 2 bases removed from V and 4 bases from J, the gap between germline ends came to 21 bases. CDR3 residues: CASSLLRYGGRAGANVLTF. CDR3 sequence (DNA): TGTGCCAGCAGCTTACTCCGCTACGGGGGACGGGCAGGGGCCAACGTCCTGACTTTC.

This clonotype showed up just once. The gene calls are TRBV2 and TRBJ2-7; tentatively, D is TRBD1 (6 bases). The CDR3 runs to 13 residues. Germline V gene lookup returns CDR1 SNHLY and CDR2 FYNNEI. V lost 7 bases and J lost 10, with 20 bases in between. The CDR3 sequence: CASTEDLGALQYF. CDR3 nucleotide sequence: TGTGCCAGCACCGAGGATCTGGGGGCTTTACAGTACTTC.

This clonotype occurred a few times. This chain uses TRBV7-8 with TRBJ1-6, with 8 nucleotides matching TRBD1. The CDR3 is made up of 14 amino acids. After removal of 4 bases from V and 5 bases from J, the junction contained 1 base not matched to a gene. Germline CDR1 and CDR2: SGHVS and FQNEAQ. The CDR3 region is CASSYRGNNSPLHF. The CDR3, as DNA: TGTGCCAGCAGCTACAGGGGGAATAATTCACCCCTCCACTTT.

The chain combines TRBV6-7 with TRBJ2-7, with TRBD2 identical over 8 bases. TRBV6-7 is identified as an open reading frame with a role that is uncertain. The ends lost 0 bases at V and 1 base at J; junction bases unmatched: 26. The CDR3 consists of 23 residues. CDR3 in amino acids: CASSYSSGNIRASGPLPSYEQYF. The DNA of the CDR3 is TGTGCCAGCAGTTACTCGAGCGGTAATATAAGGGCTAGCGGGCCGCTTCCTTCCTACGAGCAGTACTTC.

The chain combines TRBV6-1 with TRBJ1-5, with a possible D match to TRBD1 (5 bases). Trimming shortened V by 5 bases and J by 5 bases, and 13 bases separated the two germline ends. The CDR3 is 14 amino acids. Germline V gives CDR1 MNHNS, CDR2 SASEGT. The CDR3 is CASSRKGMYQPQHF. The CDR3 DNA is TGTGCCAGCAGTAGGAAGGGGATGTATCAGCCCCAGCATTTT.

This clonotype is termed hyperexpanded. The chain joins TRBV15 to TRBJ1-2; D perhaps matches TRBD1 (5 bases). V lost 0 bases and J 8 bases, leaving 16 bases between the germline ends. The CDR3 runs to 15 residues. CDR1 and CDR2 from the germline V gene are LNHNV and YYDKDF (reference sequence). The CDR3 coding sequence is TGTGCCACCAGCAGAGATCACGAGGGGCGCGGAGGCTACACCTTC. Amino acid sequence: CATSRDHEGRGGYTF.

The genes are TRBV6-1 and TRBJ1-1; D might be TRBD1 (5 bases). CDR3 length: 13 amino acids. Trimming cost V 7 bases and J 5 bases, with 14 bases left between them. CDR1 MNHNS and CDR2 SASEGT come from the germline V gene. The CDR3 nucleotides are TGTGCCAGCACCTATCTGGGGGGGACTGAAGCTTTCTTT. Its protein product is CASTYLGGTEAFF.

This clonotype was observed once. The chain is built from TRBV7-6 and TRBJ1-1; D gene ambiguous. Trimming took 1 base from V and 5 from J, leaving 11 bases between them. The CDR3 is made up of 14 amino acids. Germline V gene lookup returns CDR1 SGHVS and CDR2 FNYEAQ. The DNA of the CDR3 is TGTGCCAGCAGCTTAGTTCGTGGAGTTACTGAAGCTTTCTTT. Amino acid sequence: CASSLVRGVTEAFF.

This clonotype was seen a handful of times. V gene TRBV20-1 combines with J gene TRBJ1-2; possibly TRBD1 for D (6 bases). Germline V gene data show CDR1 as DFQATT and CDR2 as SNEGSKA (reference sequence). V lost 0 bases and J lost 4, with 18 bases in between. The CDR3 spans 16 residues. The CDR3 loop reads CSARDGAGRGTYGYTF. CDR3 nucleotide sequence: TGCAGTGCTAGAGATGGGGCGGGGAGGGGGACCTATGGCTACACCTTC.

The chain combines TRBV2 with TRBJ2-3, with D possibly being TRBD2 (6 bases). Trimming took off 8 bases at V and 5 bases at J, with 8 bases between the two ends. This CDR3 is 11 amino acids long. CDR1 and CDR2 (germline): SNHLY, FYNNEI. The CDR3 coding sequence is TGTGCCAGCGGACTACAAGATACGCAGTATTTT. As protein: CASGLQDTQYF.

This rearrangement joins TRBV20-1 to TRBJ2-5, with 7 bases that match TRBD2. The CDR3 runs 16 residues. From germline, CDR1 is DFQATT and CDR2 SNEGSKA (reference sequence). With 3 bases clipped from V and 3 bases from J, the junction kept 13 bases outside the gene matches. This CDR3 is CSARVGGGRVKETQYF. The CDR3, as DNA: TGCAGTGCTAGGGTTGGGGGGGGACGGGTCAAAGAGACCCAGTACTTC.

Here the CDR3 DNA reads TGTGCCAGCACCGCCCAGGGCAGAAATAATTCACCCCTCCACTTT. Its translation is CASTAQGRNNSPLHF. The chain carries TRBV11-2 and TRBJ1-6, with D maybe TRBD1 (5 bases). Germline V gene sequence: CDR1 SGHAT, CDR2 FQNNGV. This CDR3 comprises 15 residues. The V end lost 7 bases, the J end lost 5 bases, and 15 bases lay between the germline ends.

V gene TRBV19 combines with J gene TRBJ2-1; TRBD2 matches 7 bases. The J segment lost 9 bases and the V segment lost 3 bases, leaving 5 bases of the junction unmatched. Germline V gives CDR1 LNHDA, CDR2 SQIVND (reference sequence). The CDR3 sequence is 13 residues long. CDR3 protein: CASSMDSGREQFF. As DNA, the CDR3 is TGTGCCAGTAGTATGGATAGCGGGCGTGAGCAGTTCTTC.

This clonotype came up a few times. This chain connects TRBV10-3 to TRBJ1-2, with 9 bases aligning to TRBD1. The V gene's germline CDR1 is ENHRY and CDR2 SYGVKD. This CDR3 contains 16 residues. V lost 6 bases, J lost 0 bases, and 8 bases stayed unmatched. The CDR3 nucleotides are TGTGCCATCAGGATCCTGGGACAGGGTACTAACTATGGCTACACCTTC. This gives the protein CAIRILGQGTNYGYTF.

Only a few counts were recorded for this clonotype. The CDR3 bases are TGTGCCACTGTGACAGTTAGCTCCTACGAGCAGTACTTC. The encoded protein is CATVTVSSYEQYF. The V call is TRBV2, the J call TRBJ2-7, with D possibly being TRBD1 (5 bases). CDR1 is SNHLY, CDR2 FYNNEI, per germline. Trimming shortened V by 10 bases and J by 0 bases, and 13 bases separated the two germline ends. The CDR3 runs 13 residues.

The chain couples TRBV19 to TRBJ1-2, with TRBD1 as a possible D gene (5 bases). Trimming took off 3 bases at V and 0 bases at J, with 20 bases between the two ends. Germline V gene data show CDR1 as LNHDA and CDR2 as SQIVND (reference sequence). This CDR3 has 18 residues. CDR3 protein: CASSILRGREVPNYGYTF. The CDR3 bases are TGTGCCAGTAGTATCCTGAGGGGCAGGGAGGTCCCTAACTATGGCTACACCTTC. Using reference TRBV19 and TRBJ1-2 for the parts outside the CDR3, the full variable domain is DGGITQSPKYLFRKEGQNVTLSCEQNLNHDAMYWYRQDPGQGLRLIYYSQIVNDFQKGDIAEGYSVSREKKESFPLTVTSAQKNPTAFYLCASSILRGREVPNYGYTFGSGTRLTVV.

The gene calls are TRBV7-9 and TRBJ2-2, with 7 bases aligning to TRBD1. Per the germline V gene, CDR1 is SEHNR and CDR2 is FQNEAQ (reference sequence). Trimming cost V 4 bases and J 7 bases; bases outside gene matches: 6. CDR3 length: 14 residues. CDR3 amino acids: CASSSTGNFGELFF. DNA of the CDR3: TGTGCCAGCAGCTCGACAGGGAATTTCGGGGAGCTGTTTTTT.

The chain uses TRBV19 and TRBJ1-2, with D uncertain. Per germline, CDR1 LNHDA and CDR2 SQIVND (reference sequence). This CDR3 spans 19 amino acids. The ends were cut back, 1 base at V and 3 bases at J, with 24 bases in the middle. The chain's CDR3 is CASSIVNPLGFGPDYGYTF. CDR3 coding DNA: TGTGCCAGTAGTATAGTTAACCCTTTGGGCTTCGGACCCGACTATGGCTACACCTTC.

This rearrangement joins TRBV20-1 to TRBJ2-3; TRBD2 is a possible D gene (5 bases). Trimming removed 6 bases at V and 6 bases at J, with 22 bases between. Germline assignment: CDR1 DFQATT and CDR2 SNEGSKA (reference sequence). This CDR3 is 15 amino acids long. CDR3 sequence: CSAEGTTESPDTQYF. CDR3 DNA sequence: TGCAGTGCCGAGGGTACGACGGAAAGCCCGGATACGCAGTATTTT.

The V and J genes are TRBV14 and TRBJ1-2, with D hard to call. The CDR3 is made up of 17 amino acids. Trimming pared 2 bases from V and 2 bases from J, leaving 18 bases between. CDR1 SGHDN and CDR2 FVKESK come from the germline V gene. The CDR3 reads CASSQRFLTNPNYGYTF. Here the CDR3 DNA reads TGTGCCAGCAGCCAACGCTTCCTGACAAACCCAAACTATGGCTACACCTTC.

This chain connects TRBV14 to TRBJ1-2, with a tentative D call TRBD1 (6 bases). The germline V gene encodes CDR1 SGHDN and CDR2 FVKESK. The ends were cut back, 4 bases at V and 7 bases at J, with 10 bases in the middle. The CDR3 has 12 amino acids. As DNA, the CDR3 is TGTGCCAGCAGCCCAGGGGTTGGTGGCTACACCTTC. Amino acid sequence: CASSPGVGGYTF.

This clonotype showed up just a few times. The chain recombines TRBV27 with TRBJ1-5; D is unresolved. The germline V gene encodes CDR1 MNHEY and CDR2 SMNVEV (reference sequence). V dropped 3 bases and J dropped 7 bases, with 13 bases sitting between them. The CDR3 has 14 residues. CDR3: CASSFESPQQPQHF. CDR3 in DNA: TGTGCCAGCAGTTTTGAATCCCCTCAACAGCCCCAGCATTTT.